These 29 T cell receptor beta chains were sequenced from one sample in a study of tumor and adjacent non-tumor tissue in lung cancer. A modified ARM-PCR protocol with three rounds of nested PCR amplified TCRbeta. TCRdb processed the multiplex PCR reads anew with MiXCR; each CDR3 protein has one entry. This table holds 70,000 to 90,000 distinct CDR3 sequences, roughly 80% found once. No cell sorting was done before RNA was extracted from the tissue. Distant lung tissue was collected more than 3 cm away from the tumor edge. The sequenced sample consisted of distant non-tumor lung tissue. The origin of the receptors is a man aged 60 to 75 with non-small cell lung cancer.

Turning to this clonotype: A read error may be the cause here, since a much bigger clone is one base away. The chain employs TRBV6-5 and TRBJ1-2, with D possibly matching TRBD1 (6 bases). The germline CDR1 and CDR2 sequences are MNHEY and SVGAGI. The CDR3 spans 15 residues. Here the CDR3 reads CVSSTLQGREYGYTF. The CDR3 coding sequence is TGTGTCAGCAGTACCCTACAGGGAAGAGAGTATGGCTACACCTTC.

This clonotype was seen once. One end of the junction does not line up with germline, which may come from a read error. This chain uses TRBV12-3 or TRBV12-4 with TRBJ2-7, with a possible D match to TRBD1 (6 bases). The CDR3 length is 15 residues. Here the CDR3 reads CVSSQPGHGAYEQYF. CDR3 DNA sequence: TGTGTCAGCAGTCAACCGGGACATGGGGCCTACGAGCAGTACTTC.

A remark on this clonotype: One end of the junction does not line up with germline, which may come from a read error. This rearrangement joins TRBV30 to TRBJ2-1; the match to TRBD2 covers 7 bases. The CDR3 has 14 amino acids. Germline V gene sequence: CDR1 GTSNPN, CDR2 SVGIG (reference sequence). The DNA of the CDR3 is TGTGCCCGGAGTGTCGCTAGCGGTTACAATGAGCAGTTCTTC. Translated, it gives CARSVASGYNEQFF.

With respect to this clonotype: The junction departs from germline at one end; a sequencing error may be responsible. The chain couples TRBV12-3 or TRBV12-4 to TRBJ2-3; D uncertain. The length of the CDR3 is 13 residues. The CDR3 nucleotides read TGTGACAGCGTCCCCGTTAGCACAGATACGCAGTATTTT. This sequence encodes CDSVPVSTDTQYF.

V and J are TRBV11-3 and TRBJ2-3; the D gene is possibly TRBD2 (5 bases). Per the germline V gene, CDR1 is SGHNT and CDR2 is YENEEA. Trimming pared 5 bases from V and 4 bases from J, leaving 10 bases between. The CDR3 has 13 amino acids. The DNA for the CDR3 is TGTGCCAGCAGCCTTCGGGGAGCAGATACGCAGTATTTT. This codes for CASSLRGADTQYF.

This sequence joins TRBV7-3 and TRBJ2-2, with D possibly TRBD1 on 6 matching bases. Germline V gene sequence: CDR1 SGHTA, CDR2 FQGTGA. The length of the CDR3 is 15 residues. The germline V and J ends were trimmed by 2 bases and 5 bases, with 12 bases remaining between them. CDR3 amino acids: CASSLDQGRTGELFF. CDR3 DNA: TGTGCCAGCAGCTTAGATCAGGGGCGGACCGGGGAGCTGTTTTTT.

Points on this clonotype: One junction end does not reproduce the germline sequence, and a read error may be involved. This rearrangement joins TRBV11-2 to TRBJ2-6, with D maybe TRBD1 (6 bases). This CDR3 contains 14 residues. Per the germline V gene, CDR1 is SGHAT and CDR2 is FQNNGV. The CDR3 spells CASRPNSGDNILTF. The CDR3 nucleotides read TGTGCCAGCAGACCTAACTCTGGGGACAACATCCTGACTTTC. Combining the CDR3 with reference TRBV11-2 and TRBJ2-6 gives the whole variable domain EAGVAQSPRYKIIEKRQSVAFWCNPISGHATLYWYQQILGQGPKLLIQFQNNGVVDDSQLPKDRFSAERLKGVDSTLKIQPAKLEDSAVYLCASRPNSGDNILTFGAGSRLTVL.

Turning to this clonotype: As the CDR3 is not closed by the conserved phenylalanine or tryptophan, this likely results from a read error. The rearrangement links TRBV6-5 to TRBJ2-1, with 15 bases that match TRBD2. V trimming: 11 bases; J trimming: 8 bases; junction bases outside the gene matches: 7. The CDR3 is 14 amino acids. The V gene's germline CDR1 is MNHEY and CDR2 SVGAGI. CDR3 in DNA: TGTGCCTGCGGACTAGCGGGAGGGATGCATGAGCAGTTCCTC. Amino acid sequence: CACGLAGGMHEQFL.

The DNA for the CDR3 is TGTGCCAATAGTTACGTGGGAGCCGAGCAGTACTTC. This encodes CANSYVGAEQYF. The chain couples TRBV6-2 or TRBV6-3 to TRBJ2-7, with a weak D call TRBD2 (5 bases). With 10 bases removed from V and 6 bases from J, the gap between germline ends came to 16 bases. The CDR3 runs 12 residues. Germline V gene data show CDR1 as MNHEY and CDR2 as SVGEGT.

About this clonotype: The CDR3 does not close with the conserved phenylalanine or tryptophan, likely indicating a read error. Here the CDR3 reads CSAKTDGGTEAFL. CDR3 DNA sequence: TGCAGTGCTAAAACCGACGGGGGCACTGAAGCTTTCTTA. The chain recombines TRBV20-1 with TRBJ1-1; D is possibly TRBD1 (5 bases). V was trimmed by 4 bases and J by 4 bases, leaving 13 bases between them. The CDR3 covers 13 residues. The germline V gene has CDR1 DFQATT and CDR2 SNEGSKA (reference sequence).

As to this clonotype: A single base separates this from a much larger clone, so it may be a read error. Likely a read error: the CDR3 ends without its conserved phenylalanine or tryptophan. It is unclear where the CDR3 begins or ends on the DNA, so no DNA is shown, and the CDR3 is as TCRdb lists it. The V call is TRBV12-3 or TRBV12-4, the J call TRBJ2-5; TRBD1 is the table's D call and was not checked against the DNA. The CDR3 adds up to 14 amino acids, both ends counted. The CDR3 sequence is CASKKQGSGETQCL.

Remarks on this clonotype: One end of the junction varies from germline; a read error may be responsible. The chain couples TRBV11-2 to TRBJ2-3, with a tentative D call TRBD2 (5 bases). Per the germline V gene, CDR1 is SGHAT and CDR2 is FQNNGV. This CDR3 has 13 residues. The CDR3 DNA reads TGTGCCAGCAGCTTAGGAGGGCCATATACACAGTATTTT. Translation: CASSLGGPYTQYF.

CDR3 bases: TGCAGTGCTGGCCGAGTAGCGGGTCCGTACGAGCAGTACTTC. Translation: CSAGRVAGPYEQYF. This chain joins TRBV20-1 and TRBJ2-7; TRBD2 agrees at 7 bases. This CDR3 is built from 14 residues. V shed 5 bases, J shed 4 bases, and the junction held 11 bases outside the gene matches. Germline CDR1 DFQATT, CDR2 SNEGSKA (reference sequence).

This clonotype was found once. Without the conserved terminal phenylalanine or tryptophan, this CDR3 likely stems from a read error. The chain carries TRBV4-3 and TRBJ2-7; 11 bases match TRBD1. Germline CDR1 and CDR2: LGHNA and YSLEER. This CDR3 is 14 amino acids long. The CDR3 DNA follows: TGCGACAGCAGCCAACGGGACAGGGGGGACGAGCAGTACTTG. Translation gives CDSSQRDRGDEQYL.

About this clonotype: An end of the junction does not agree with germline; a read error may underlie this. The chain recombines TRBV12-3 or TRBV12-4 with TRBJ2-5, with D unresolved. There are 14 residues in the CDR3. The CDR3 nucleotides are TGTCCCAGCAGCCTCCCAAGCACACAAGAGACCCGGTGCTTC. It is translated as CPSSLPSTQETRCF.

Points on this clonotype: This may be a read error, as it is one base from a much larger clone. The chain uses TRBV6-2 or TRBV6-3 and TRBJ2-2, with TRBD2 matching over 12 bases. Per germline, CDR1 MNHEY and CDR2 SVGEGT. The CDR3 has 15 amino acids. The CDR3 spells CTSSSSGRDTGELFF. DNA for the CDR3: TGTACCAGCAGTTCTAGCGGGAGGGACACCGGGGAGCTGTTTTTT.

This CDR3 reads CASSWQVLDTEAFF. The CDR3 nucleotides are TGTGCCAGCAGTTGGCAGGTACTGGATACTGAAGCTTTCTTT. The J gene is TRBJ1-1, the V gene TRBV12-3 or TRBV12-4; D not certain. This CDR3 has 14 amino acids. The V end was cut by 4 bases, the J end by 5 bases, with 14 bases between.

This chain connects TRBV20-1 to TRBJ2-3; D not resolved. Germline values: CDR1 DFQATT, CDR2 SNEGSKA (reference sequence). CDR3 size: 14 residues. V was cut by 7 bases and J by 2 bases, with 16 bases left in between. For the CDR3, the DNA is TGCAGTGTTCCACGGAACAGACCCACAGATACGCAGTATTTT. It is translated as CSVPRNRPTDTQYF.

Ten or more counts support this clonotype. The CDR3: CASSPSSQQPRVEQYF. CDR3 DNA sequence: TGTGCCAGCAGCCCGAGCAGTCAACAGCCCCGGGTCGAGCAGTACTTC. V is TRBV7-9 and J is TRBJ2-7; D not resolved. The CDR3 consists of 16 residues. Trimming stripped 5 bases from V and 6 bases from J, with 23 bases between. Germline V gives CDR1 SEHNR, CDR2 FQNEAQ (reference sequence).

The chain is built from TRBV20-1 and TRBJ1-5; 8 bases are shared with TRBD1. The J call could be wrong; TRBJ2-3 is a better fit for the DNA end. Germline lookup yields CDR1 DFQATT and CDR2 SNEGSKA (reference sequence). There are 15 residues in the CDR3. The CDR3 protein is CSARMTGVFNQPQYF. The CDR3 DNA follows: TGCAGTGCTAGGATGACAGGGGTTTTCAATCAGCCCCAGTATTTT.

At least ten counts were recorded for this clonotype. The chain employs TRBV7-9 and TRBJ1-2; D unresolved. The CDR3 totals 13 residues. V dropped 0 bases and J dropped 2 bases, with 4 bases sitting between them. Germline V gene data show CDR1 as SEHNR and CDR2 as FQNEAQ (reference sequence). This CDR3 reads CASSLAGNYGYTF. CDR3 bases: TGTGCCAGCAGCTTAGCAGGGAACTATGGCTACACCTTC.

The CDR3 sequence: CASRKDDNTGELFF. For the CDR3, the DNA is TGTGCCAGCAGAAAGGACGATAACACCGGGGAGCTGTTTTTT. The chain links TRBV6-2 or TRBV6-3 to TRBJ2-2, with D unresolved. Trimming stripped 6 bases from V and 2 bases from J, with 10 bases between. There are 14 residues in the CDR3. Looked up from germline, CDR1 is MNHEY and CDR2 is SVGEGT.

Of note for this clonotype: A read error may account for a junction end that differs from germline. The CDR3 coding sequence is TGTGCTAGCAGCTTTTTTGGGGGAAGCAATAAGCCCCAGCATTTT. Its translation is CASSFFGGSNKPQHF. This chain uses TRBV5-4 with TRBJ1-5; weak D call: TRBD1 (5 bases). Per the germline V gene, CDR1 is SGHNT and CDR2 is YYREEE (reference sequence). The CDR3 covers 15 residues.

Only one count was recorded for this clonotype. The germline gene is not matched at one end of the junction; a read error may be the cause. The chain recombines TRBV4-3 with TRBJ1-1; D unresolved. The germline CDR1 and CDR2 sequences are LGHNA and YSLEER. The CDR3 loop spans 17 amino acids. CDR3 DNA sequence: TGTGCCAGCAGCCAAGACGTTCCTGGCCGTTCGGGCACTGAAGCTTTCTTT. Protein product: CASSQDVPGRSGTEAFF.

The table lists this clonotype with a few counts. This rearrangement joins TRBV5-6 to TRBJ1-5, with D hard to call. Between the trimmed V and J ends, which lost 2 bases and 2 bases, there was a span of 11 bases. The CDR3 length is 15 residues. CDR1 is SGHDT, CDR2 YYEEEE, per germline. CDR3 in amino acids: CASSLIGNGNQPQHF. In DNA form, the CDR3 reads TGTGCCAGCAGCTTAATAGGGAACGGCAATCAGCCCCAGCATTTT.

This clonotype showed up just once. As the CDR3 is not closed by the conserved phenylalanine or tryptophan, this likely results from a read error. The chain recombines TRBV12-3 or TRBV12-4 with TRBJ1-1; 10 positions match TRBD1. The CDR3 has 17 amino acids. The ends lost 10 bases at V and 0 bases at J; junction bases unmatched: 14. The chain's CDR3 is CANSITMTGGMNTEAFY. CDR3 DNA: TGTGCCAACAGCATAACTATGACAGGGGGCATGAACACTGAAGCTTTCTAT.

The rearrangement joins TRBV29-1 to TRBJ2-3; no reliable D call. Per germline, CDR1 SQVTM and CDR2 ANQGSEA. The CDR3 length is 12 residues. V was shortened by 7 bases and J by 0 bases, with 8 bases between the two germline ends. For the CDR3, the DNA is TGCAGCGCCAGAGGAAGCACAGATACGCAGTATTTT. It yields the protein CSARGSTDTQYF.

The rearrangement links TRBV11-3 to TRBJ2-1; 12 nucleotides line up with TRBD2. V dropped 5 bases and J dropped 6; count of bases not matched to a gene: 8. Germline V gene sequence: CDR1 SGHNT, CDR2 YENEEA. CDR3 length equals 16 residues. In DNA form, the CDR3 reads TGTGCCAGCAGCCCCCTAGCGGGGGGGCCGGGCAATGAGCAGTTCTTC. Encoded protein: CASSPLAGGPGNEQFF.

In its sample, this clonotype was seen once. At one of its ends the junction is not consistent with the germline gene, which may arise from a read error. This chain connects TRBV29-1 to TRBJ2-3; D might be TRBD1 (5 bases). The CDR3 runs to 12 residues. Germline CDR1 and CDR2: SQVTM and ANQGSEA. Here the CDR3 reads CSVGHGGNTQCF. CDR3 DNA: TGCAGCGTCGGACACGGTGGGAATACGCAGTGTTTT.